This T cell receptor beta chain emerged from a study of shared clonotypes between healthy human individuals. In the study overall: Per-donor plates numbered three CD4 naive, three CD4 memory, two CD8 naive and one CD8 memory. Findings and caveats of the study: Naive subsets usually exceeded memory subsets in estimated richness.

This clone has only one observation. Its antigen is not known. Sorted-subset replicate PCRs used roughly 210 ng of genomic DNA. This amount corresponded to some 32,000 T cell genomes. Libraries were prepared by immunoSEQ multiplex PCR; TCRdb keeps only in-frame clonotypes and omits some of them. In the table there are just over 2,000,000 clones, about 94% of which are singletons. CD8 cells regarded as naive lacked CD45RO, were positively chosen for CCR7, and omitted terminally differentiated effector memory CD45RA+ cells. In germline, CDR1 is SEHNR, CDR2 FQNEAQ (reference sequence). The CDR3 covers 17 residues. J lost 7 bases, V lost 2 bases, and 11 bases had no gene match.

This rearrangement joins TRBV7-9 to TRBJ2-1; 10 nucleotides match TRBD2. This TCR was recovered from a man aged 18 to 30 in good health. Material: naive CD8+ T cells sorted from blood. CDR3 DNA: TGTGCCAGCAGCTTATTAGCGACTAGCGGGTCGTATAATGAGCAGTTCTTC. Its protein is CASSLLATSGSYNEQFF. The variable domain in full, with the rest retrieved from reference TRBV7-9 and TRBJ2-1, is DTGVSQNPRHKITKRGQNVTFRCDPISEHNRLYWYRQTLGQGPEFLTYFQNEAQLEKSRLLSDRFSAERPKGSFSTLEIQRTEQGDSAMYLCASSLLATSGSYNEQFFGPGTRLTVL.